This TCR beta chain comes out of a study of PD-1 blockade in classical Hodgkin lymphoma. Study findings and constraints: Newly diagnosed patients had diversity similar to the baseline diversity of complete responders.

Profiled with immunoSEQ multiplex PCR; TCRdb holds only in-frame clones, not every one. The sample includes approximately 12,000 clones, approximately 84% of them seen just once. Of note for this clone: Antigen specificity is unknown.

With 6 bases removed from V and 5 bases from J, the gap between germline ends came to 10 bases. CDR1 and CDR2 from the germline V gene are SNHLY and FYNNEI. The CDR3 consists of 12 residues. Relapses following autologous stem cell transplantation were seen in all patients, with brentuximab vedotin exposure varying. The clonotype comes from a human donor with classical Hodgkin lymphoma. The sample here was peripheral blood mononuclear cells (PBMCs), taken before the second cycle of nivolumab. The V and J genes are TRBV2 and TRBJ2-5, with a possible D match to TRBD2 (6 bases). The CDR3 sequence: CASRAGGETQYF. For the CDR3, the DNA is TGTGCCAGCAGGGCCGGAGGGGAGACCCAGTACTTC.